The T cell receptor beta chain under discussion was sequenced for a study of neurological immune-mediated disorders. The study, taken as a whole, reports: None of the CDR3 amino acid sequences found in expanded clones was shared across subjects. This suggests that the TCR-beta repertoires were private in all groups. HTLV-1-associated myelopathy led in TCR clonal expansion, while multiple sclerosis ranked lowest, below healthy controls.

The cDNA was synthesized by means of template-switch 5'RACE, which was carried out with 10-nucleotide random UMIs. Every sequencing run produced over 200 million TCR-beta sequences that came from 15-18 subjects. TCRdb reprocessed the 5' RACE reads via MiXCR and lists one record per CDR3 protein. The sample carries some 48,000 distinct CDR3 sequences, around 13% recorded once. The time point here: longitudinal time-point 2. In the case of this clonotype: As yet, its antigen is unknown.

Germline lookup yields CDR1 DFQATT and CDR2 SNEGSKA (reference sequence). CDR3 length equals 18 residues. The V gene end was trimmed by 1 base and the J gene end by 4 bases; junction bases not matched to a gene: 13. This chain links TRBV20-1 with TRBJ2-7, with TRBD2 matching 13 bases. This TCR was sampled from a male donor with HTLV-1-associated myelopathy (HAM/TSP). Sequencing input: PBMCs. The CDR3 DNA reads TGCAGTGCTAGAGCATCCCCGGGACTAGCGGGGTTAACGTACGAGCAGTACTTC. This gives the protein CSARASPGLAGLTYEQYF.